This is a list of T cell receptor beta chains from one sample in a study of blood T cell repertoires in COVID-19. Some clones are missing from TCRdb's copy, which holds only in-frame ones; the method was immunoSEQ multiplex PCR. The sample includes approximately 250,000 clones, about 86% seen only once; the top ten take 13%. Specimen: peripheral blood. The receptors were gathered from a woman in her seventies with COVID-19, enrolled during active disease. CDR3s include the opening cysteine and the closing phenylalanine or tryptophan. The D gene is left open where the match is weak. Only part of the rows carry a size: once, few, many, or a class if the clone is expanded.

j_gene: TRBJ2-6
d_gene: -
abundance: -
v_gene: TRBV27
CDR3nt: TGTGCCAGCAGTTTATTGGGGGGGGCCACTGGGGCCAACGTCCTGACTTTC
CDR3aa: CASSLLGGATGANVLTF

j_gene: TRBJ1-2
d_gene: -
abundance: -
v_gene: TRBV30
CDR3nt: TGTGCCTGGAGTCATTCCGGGACTTTAGGGTTGGGCTACACCTTC
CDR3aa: CAWSHSGTLGLGYTF

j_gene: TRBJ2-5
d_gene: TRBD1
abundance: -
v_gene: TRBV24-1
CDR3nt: TGTGCCACCAGTGATCCCAGGGGGCGAGAGACCCAGTACTTC
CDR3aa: CATSDPRGRETQYF

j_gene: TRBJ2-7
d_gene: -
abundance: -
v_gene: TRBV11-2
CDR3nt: TGTGCCAGCAGCTCCCTCTTGGGGGGCTACGAGCAGTACTTC
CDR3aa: CASSSLLGGYEQYF

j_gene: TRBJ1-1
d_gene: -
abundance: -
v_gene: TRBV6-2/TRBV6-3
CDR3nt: TGTGCCAGCAGTTACCTCCTCGACAGGCCGGGGACTGAAGCTTTCTTT
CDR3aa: CASSYLLDRPGTEAFF

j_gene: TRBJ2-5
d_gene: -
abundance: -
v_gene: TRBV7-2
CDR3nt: TGTGCCAGCAGCCAGACCAGGGAGACCCAGTACTTC
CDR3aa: CASSQTRETQYF

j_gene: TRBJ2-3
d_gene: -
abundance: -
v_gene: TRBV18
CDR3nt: TGTGCCAGCTCCCCTAACACAGATACGCAGTATTTT
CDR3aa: CASSPNTDTQYF

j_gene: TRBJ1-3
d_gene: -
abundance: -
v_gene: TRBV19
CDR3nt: TGTGCCAGTAAAAGACAGGCGTTCTCTGGAAACACCATATATTTT
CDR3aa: CASKRQAFSGNTIYF

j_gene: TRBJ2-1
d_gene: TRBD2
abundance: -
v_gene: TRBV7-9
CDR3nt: TGTGCCAGCAGCTTAGTTGCGGGGGGCTCCAATGAGCAGTTCTTC
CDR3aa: CASSLVAGGSNEQFF

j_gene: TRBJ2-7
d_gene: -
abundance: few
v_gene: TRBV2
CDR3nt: TGTGCCAGCATGAACCTCGGGGTAGTCGGGTTCTACGAGCAGTACTTC
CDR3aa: CASMNLGVVGFYEQYF

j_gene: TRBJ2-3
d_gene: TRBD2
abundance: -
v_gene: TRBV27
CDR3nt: TGTGCCAGCAGTTCCGCGGGGGGTCTGTCCTCCTCAGATACGCAGTATTTT
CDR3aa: CASSSAGGLSSSDTQYF

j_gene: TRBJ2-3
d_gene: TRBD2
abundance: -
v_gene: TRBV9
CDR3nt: TGTGCCAGCAGCGTGGGACTAGCGGGGACAGATACGCAGTATTTT
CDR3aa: CASSVGLAGTDTQYF

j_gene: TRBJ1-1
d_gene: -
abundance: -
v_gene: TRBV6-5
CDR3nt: TGTGCCAGCAGTTACTCTCAGGGGTCCAAGGCTGAAGCTTTCTTT
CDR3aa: CASSYSQGSKAEAFF

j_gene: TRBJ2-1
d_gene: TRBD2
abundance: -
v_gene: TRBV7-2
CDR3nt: TGTGCCAGCAGCTTACTAGCGGGGGATGAGCAGTTCTTC
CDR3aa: CASSLLAGDEQFF

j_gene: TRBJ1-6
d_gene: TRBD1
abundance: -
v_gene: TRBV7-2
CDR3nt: TGTGCCAGCAGCTTACAGGGACAGTCACCCCTCCACTTT
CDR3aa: CASSLQGQSPLHF

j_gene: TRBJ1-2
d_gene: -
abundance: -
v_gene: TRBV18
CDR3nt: TGTGCCAGCTCAGATTCCGGGACACTTTATGGCTACACCTTC
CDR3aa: CASSDSGTLYGYTF

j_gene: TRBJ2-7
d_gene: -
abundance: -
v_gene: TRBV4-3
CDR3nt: TGCGCCAGCAGCCAAGGGACAGACTACGTGGGGGAGCAGTACTTC
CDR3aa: CASSQGTDYVGEQYF

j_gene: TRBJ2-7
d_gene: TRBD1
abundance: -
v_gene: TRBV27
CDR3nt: TGTGCCAGCAGTTTCGGACAGGGGGCGGGCGAGCAGTACTTC
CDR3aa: CASSFGQGAGEQYF

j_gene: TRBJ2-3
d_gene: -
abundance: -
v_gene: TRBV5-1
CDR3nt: TGCGCCAGCAGCCCTCCCGGGGGCACAGATACGCAGTATTTT
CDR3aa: CASSPPGGTDTQYF

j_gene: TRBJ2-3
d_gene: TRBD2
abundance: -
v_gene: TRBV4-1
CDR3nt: TGCGCCAGCAGCCAAGAAAGGACTAGCGGAGATACGCAGTATTTT
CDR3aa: CASSQERTSGDTQYF

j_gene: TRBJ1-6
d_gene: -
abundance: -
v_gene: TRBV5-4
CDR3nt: TGTGCCAGCAGCCCTGAGGGCAATTCACCCCTCCACTTT
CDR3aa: CASSPEGNSPLHF

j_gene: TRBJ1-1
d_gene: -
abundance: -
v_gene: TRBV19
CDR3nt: TGTGCCAGTAGTATGCGAGACACTGAAGCTTTCTTT
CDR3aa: CASSMRDTEAFF

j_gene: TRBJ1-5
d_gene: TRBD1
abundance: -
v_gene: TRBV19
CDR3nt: TGTGCCAGTAGTATAGCGACAGGGATGATTCAGCCCCAGCATTTT
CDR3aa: CASSIATGMIQPQHF

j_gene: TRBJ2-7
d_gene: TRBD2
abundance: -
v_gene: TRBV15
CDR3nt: TGTGCCACCAGCAGAGGGGTTACTAGCGGGGGGGAAACTTACGAGCAGTACTTC
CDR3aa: CATSRGVTSGGETYEQYF

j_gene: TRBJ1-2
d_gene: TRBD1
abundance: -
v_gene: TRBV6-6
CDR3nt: TGTGCCAGCAGCTCCGACAGGGGGGATTTTGGCTACACCTTC
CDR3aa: CASSSDRGDFGYTF

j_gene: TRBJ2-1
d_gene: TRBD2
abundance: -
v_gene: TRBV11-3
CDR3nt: TGTGCCAGCAGCCTGGGGGGACTAGAAGGCAATGAGCAGTTCTTC
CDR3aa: CASSLGGLEGNEQFF

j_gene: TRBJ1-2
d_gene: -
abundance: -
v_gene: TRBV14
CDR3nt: TGTGCCAGCAGTCCGTCCGGCTATGGCTACACCTTC
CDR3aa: CASSPSGYGYTF